This is a list of T cell receptor beta chains from one sample in a study of shared clonotypes between healthy human individuals. Method: immunoSEQ multiplex PCR; TCRdb's copy keeps in-frame clones and lacks some. The table has approximately 2,000,000 clones, about 90% seen once. Sequenced sample: naive CD4+ T cells from PBMCs. These receptors were taken from a man between 18 and 35 years old in good health. Some clones in this sample may be carry-over from other donors' samples. Both conserved end residues are part of each CDR3. A D gene is named only where the DNA matches it firmly.

V gene	J gene	D gene	CDR3 protein	CDR3 DNA
TRBV6-1	TRBJ1-2	-	CASSEDPDRNYGYTF	TGTGCCAGCAGTGAAGACCCGGACAGAAACTATGGCTACACCTTC
TRBV7-6	TRBJ2-3	-	CASSLLGDTQYF	TGTGCCAGCAGCTTACTCGGGGATACGCAGTATTTT
TRBV20-1	TRBJ2-1	-	CSAIVRGSQFF	TGCAGTGCTATCGTCAGGGGTTCGCAGTTCTTC
TRBV4-1	TRBJ2-5	TRBD1	CASSQVFPDRVETQYF	TGCGCCAGCAGCCAAGTTTTCCCAGACAGGGTGGAGACCCAGTACTTC
TRBV19	TRBJ2-1	-	CASSWGNYNEQFF	TGTGCCAGTAGTTGGGGAAACTACAATGAGCAGTTCTTC
TRBV5-1	TRBJ1-2	TRBD1	CASSLGQGAGGYTF	TGCGCCAGCAGCTTAGGACAGGGGGCTGGTGGCTACACCTTC
TRBV6-5	TRBJ1-1	TRBD1	CASSHRQGAEAFF	TGTGCCAGCAGCCACCGACAGGGGGCTGAAGCTTTCTTT
TRBV5-1	TRBJ1-2	TRBD1	CASSRQGQVGYTF	TGCGCCAGCAGCCGTCAGGGACAGGTTGGCTACACCTTC
TRBV7-2	TRBJ2-7	TRBD2	CASKLAGATYEQYF	TGTGCCAGCAAATTAGCGGGAGCGACCTACGAGCAGTACTTC
TRBV19	TRBJ2-2	-	CASSDRANTGELFF	TGTGCCAGTTCGGACAGAGCGAACACCGGGGAGCTGTTTTTT
TRBV28	TRBJ1-2	-	CASRPNWAGDNYGYTF	TGTGCCAGCAGACCGAACTGGGCGGGAGATAACTATGGCTACACCTTC
TRBV2	TRBJ2-7	-	CASVESSGTYEQYF	TGTGCCAGCGTCGAAAGTAGCGGTACCTACGAGCAGTACTTC
TRBV2	TRBJ2-6	-	CASSAGAAGANVLTF	TGTGCCAGCAGTGCGGGGGCGGCTGGGGCCAACGTCCTGACTTTC
TRBV29-1	TRBJ2-7	-	CSVAGGYPYEQYF	TGCAGCGTTGCGGGGGGCTACCCCTACGAGCAGTACTTC
TRBV10-3	TRBJ2-1	TRBD2	CAIGLADYNEQFF	TGTGCCATCGGACTAGCGGATTACAATGAGCAGTTCTTC
TRBV28	TRBJ1-2	-	CASSLGGYGYTF	TGTGCCAGCAGTTTGGGGGGGTATGGCTACACCTTC
TRBV18	TRBJ1-1	-	CASSPSANTEAFF	TGTGCCAGCTCACCATCGGCTAACACTGAAGCTTTCTTT
TRBV18	TRBJ2-7	-	CASSASGTTFREQYF	TGTGCCAGCTCCGCGTCCGGGACCACTTTCCGCGAGCAGTACTTC